The 30 T cell receptor beta chains below were found in one sample sequenced in a study of a mutant IDH1 vaccine in newly diagnosed glioma. The repertoire was sequenced with immunoSEQ multiplex PCR; TCRdb's copy has only in-frame clones and lacks some. Found here are 15,000 or so clones, approximately 92% of them singletons; the top ten hold 9%. The time point is: baseline, week 1 (first vaccination visit). Noted treatment: pre-vaccination baseline after standard-of-care therapy. The input for sequencing was PBMCs, taken from a glioma patient treated with radiotherapy, temozolomide or both. These receptors originate from a woman aged 35 to 49 with glioma. Some clones in this sample may be carry-over from other donors' samples.

This chain joins TRBV19 and TRBJ1-5; 8 nucleotides match TRBD1. V shed 5 bases and J 5 bases; nucleotides not matched to a gene: 8. Germline lookup yields CDR1 LNHDA and CDR2 SQIVND (reference sequence). This CDR3 comprises 15 residues. The DNA of the CDR3 is TGTGCCAGTAGTCCACAGGGGGAGGGGTATCAGCCCCAGCATTTT. Translation gives CASSPQGEGYQPQHF.

This chain connects TRBV12-5 to TRBJ2-7; D possibly corresponds to TRBD1 (6 bases). V was shortened by 0 bases and J by 3 bases, with 12 bases between the two germline ends. The CDR3 has 15 amino acids. CDR1 is LGHNT, CDR2 FRNRAP, per germline. The DNA for the CDR3 is TGTGCTAGTGGTTTGGTATTGGGGGCAAACTACGAGCAGTACTTC. Translated, it gives CASGLVLGANYEQYF. Variable domain in full (rest from reference TRBV12-5 and TRBJ2-7): DARVTQTPRHKVTEMGQEVTMRCQPILGHNTVFWYRQTMMQGLELLAYFRNRAPLDDSGMPKDRFSAEMPDATLATLKIQPSEPRDSAVYFCASGLVLGANYEQYFGPGTRLTVT.

The rearrangement links TRBV5-6 to TRBJ2-7; tentatively, D is TRBD2 (5 bases). Germline V gene lookup returns CDR1 SGHDT and CDR2 YYEEEE. Trimming took 1 base from V and 5 from J, leaving 7 bases between them. The CDR3 loop spans 12 amino acids. CDR3 nucleotides: TGTGCCAGCAGCTTGTACGGGGACGAGCAGTACTTC. Translating it yields CASSLYGDEQYF.

This chain connects TRBV4-2 to TRBJ2-3; no definite D call. In germline, CDR1 is LGHNA, CDR2 YNFKEQ. V was clipped by 1 base and J by 1 base, with 6 bases between them. The CDR3 totals 14 residues. CDR3 DNA sequence: TGTGCCAGCAGCCAAGTGGGCGGCACAGATACGCAGTATTTT. Translating it yields CASSQVGGTDTQYF.

V gene TRBV28 combines with J gene TRBJ2-6; D possibly uses TRBD1 or TRBD2 (6 bases each). Looked up from germline, CDR1 is MDHEN and CDR2 is SYDVKM. The ends were cut back, 3 bases at V and 2 bases at J, with 8 bases in the middle. CDR3 length: 15 amino acids. This CDR3 is CASSLGGAGANVLTF. The CDR3, as DNA: TGTGCCAGCAGTTTGGGGGGCGCTGGGGCCAACGTCCTGACTTTC.

The table lists this clone with a few counts. The V gene is TRBV27, the J gene TRBJ1-2; 8 bases align to TRBD1. Germline V lookup: CDR1 MNHEY, CDR2 SMNVEV (reference sequence). Trimming took 4 bases from V and 3 from J; bases not matched to a gene: 4. CDR3 length equals 14 residues. CDR3 nucleotide sequence: TGTGCCAGCAGTTCCCAGGGGGCTGACTATGGCTACACCTTC. Protein product: CASSSQGADYGYTF.

This chain joins TRBV7-2 and TRBJ1-5, with TRBD1 matching over 7 bases. V lost 6 bases to trimming and J lost 0 bases; unmatched junction nucleotides: 5. Per germline, CDR1 SGHTA and CDR2 FQGNSA. The CDR3 loop spans 15 amino acids. In DNA form, the CDR3 reads TGTGCCAGCAGGACCCAGGGGGATAGCAATCAGCCCCAGCATTTT. It is translated as CASRTQGDSNQPQHF.

This clone was counted a few times. CDR3 residues: CASSALQGQNTEAFF. The DNA of the CDR3 is TGCGCCAGCAGTGCGTTACAGGGGCAGAACACTGAAGCTTTCTTT. This chain uses TRBV5-1 with TRBJ1-1; 7 nucleotides match TRBD1. Germline-derived CDR1 and CDR2 are SGHRS and YFSETQ. J gave up 1 base and V 5 bases, and 8 bases lay outside the gene matches. The length of the CDR3 is 15 residues.

J is TRBJ2-7 and V is TRBV10-2; TRBD1 is a possible D gene (6 bases). There are 15 residues in the CDR3. With 6 bases removed from V and 0 bases from J, the gap between germline ends came to 15 bases. CDR1 is WSHSY and CDR2 is SAAADI in the germline V gene. The DNA for the CDR3 is TGCGCCAGCAGGGAAACAGGGACCAGCTCCTACGAGCAGTACTTC. This gives the protein CASRETGTSSYEQYF.

The chain couples TRBV9 to TRBJ1-2; TRBD1 agrees at 8 bases. Germline CDR1 reads SGDLS; CDR2 reads YYNGEE. The CDR3 extends over 14 amino acids. V shed 3 bases, J shed 3 bases, and the junction held 4 bases outside the gene matches. CDR3 coding DNA: TGTGCCAGCAGCGGCACAGGGGGAGACTATGGCTACACCTTC. Translation gives CASSGTGGDYGYTF.

The J gene is TRBJ2-7, the V gene TRBV29-1; no definite D call. Trimming pared 5 bases from V and 4 bases from J, leaving 6 bases between. This CDR3 region has 10 residues. From germline, CDR1 is SQVTM and CDR2 ANQGSEA. CDR3 amino acids: CSVLEYEQYF. The CDR3 nucleotides are TGCAGCGTTCTCGAGTACGAGCAGTACTTC.

This clone was recorded once. The chain carries TRBV28 and TRBJ1-3; D may be TRBD1 (5 bases). CDR1 and CDR2 (germline): MDHEN, SYDVKM. This CDR3 is 15 amino acids long. V shed 4 bases and J shed 6 bases, with 16 bases lying between them. The CDR3 bases are TGTGCCAGCAGTTCCGCAGGGAAAAAGGAAAACACCATATATTTT. Translating gives CASSSAGKKENTIYF.

The chain has TRBV7-2 and TRBJ2-7, with TRBD1 matching over 7 bases. From germline, CDR1 is SGHTA and CDR2 FQGNSA. The V and J ends lost 5 bases and 0 bases, in that order; junction bases with no gene match: 4. The length of the CDR3 is 14 residues. The CDR3 region is CASSRDRNSYEQYF. CDR3 DNA sequence: TGTGCCAGCAGCCGGGACAGAAACTCCTACGAGCAGTACTTC.

Note on this clone: Other nucleotide sequences from this sample produce the same CDR3. The rearrangement uses TRBV6-1 and TRBJ1-6, with unresolved D. With 3 bases removed from V and 5 bases from J, the gap between germline ends came to 14 bases. Germline CDR1 and CDR2: MNHNS and SASEGT. This CDR3 has 16 amino acids. The CDR3 sequence: CASSETRRTDNSPLHF. The CDR3 region has the DNA TGTGCCAGCAGTGAGACAAGAAGGACGGATAATTCACCCCTCCACTTT.

This chain uses TRBV5-1 with TRBJ1-2; D is unclear. With 2 bases removed from V and 8 bases from J, the gap between germline ends came to 7 bases. The CDR3 consists of 11 residues. Looked up from germline, CDR1 is SGHRS and CDR2 is YFSETQ. CDR3 amino acids: CASSFGGGYTF. The CDR3 region has the DNA TGCGCCAGCAGCTTCGGTGGCGGCTACACCTTC.

The chain links TRBV30 to TRBJ2-7; 10 bases are a match to TRBD2. The CDR3 length is 12 residues. Germline V gene data show CDR1 as GTSNPN and CDR2 as SVGIG (reference sequence). Unmatched junction bases numbered 2, after V lost 7 bases and J lost 2 bases. The CDR3 DNA sequence: TGTGCCTTGCTAGCGGGGGCCTACGAGCAGTACTTC. As protein: CALLAGAYEQYF.

This clone was counted once. The rearrangement links TRBV27 to TRBJ2-7; D remains unclear. The length of the CDR3 is 13 residues. Germline V CDR1 and CDR2: MNHEY, SMNVEV (reference sequence). V lost 2 bases and J 0 bases, leaving 5 bases between the germline ends. For the CDR3, the DNA is TGTGCCAGCAGTTTAGGAGACTCCTACGAGCAGTACTTC. Translating it yields CASSLGDSYEQYF.

In this sample, this clone turned up once. The rearrangement links TRBV18 to TRBJ1-5; D unresolved. V lost 3 bases to trimming and J lost 3 bases, with 6 bases between them. The CDR3 runs 13 residues. Per the germline V gene, CDR1 is KGHSH and CDR2 is LQKENI. Here the CDR3 reads CASSPGFNQPQHF. CDR3 DNA sequence: TGTGCCAGCTCACCCGGGTTCAATCAGCCCCAGCATTTT.

The genes are TRBV7-9 and TRBJ2-7; TRBD2 aligns across 7 bases. The CDR3 totals 14 residues. Germline assignment: CDR1 SEHNR and CDR2 FQNEAQ (reference sequence). Losses at the gene ends were 0 bases for V and 4 bases for J; bases not matched to a gene: 3. The CDR3 nucleotides are TGTGCCAGCAGCTTAGCGCGGGAGAGTTACGAGCAGTACTTC. This codes for CASSLARESYEQYF.

By share, this clone ranks as large (0.1 to 1%). J is TRBJ2-7 and V is TRBV2; TRBD2 matches 7 bases. Germline trimming cut 7 bases from V and 3 bases from J; bases unmatched to any gene: 6. Germline V lookup: CDR1 SNHLY, CDR2 FYNNEI. The CDR3 contains 13 residues. CDR3 region: CASNLASGYEQYF. Here the CDR3 DNA reads TGTGCCAGCAATTTGGCTAGCGGCTACGAGCAGTACTTC.

The genes are TRBV4-1 and TRBJ1-2; D is possibly TRBD1 (5 bases). V lost 0 bases to trimming and J lost 8 bases, with 19 bases between them. Germline V gene lookup returns CDR1 MGHRA and CDR2 YSYEKL. The CDR3 extends over 16 amino acids. The CDR3 sequence is CASSQETGTGTYGYTF. For the CDR3, the DNA is TGCGCCAGCAGCCAAGAGACGGGAACCGGGACTTACGGCTACACCTTC.

This chain connects TRBV4-2 to TRBJ2-5; D uncertain. The V gene lost 6 bases and the J gene lost 5 bases, with 16 bases spanning the gap. This CDR3 has 14 residues. The germline V gene has CDR1 LGHNA and CDR2 YNFKEQ. The CDR3 loop is CASSSGTKTETQYF. DNA of the CDR3: TGTGCCAGCAGTTCGGGCACTAAAACGGAGACCCAGTACTTC.

The CDR3 DNA reads as TGTGCCAGTAATCGGGACAGTAACTATGGCTACACCTTC. It codes for CASNRDSNYGYTF. The chain recombines TRBV19 with TRBJ1-2; TRBD1 matches 7 bases. This CDR3 spans 13 amino acids. Germline lookup yields CDR1 LNHDA and CDR2 SQIVND (reference sequence). After removal of 7 bases from V and 1 base from J, the junction contained 3 bases not matched to a gene. Filled out from reference TRBV19 and TRBJ1-2, the complete variable domain reads DGGITQSPKYLFRKEGQNVTLSCEQNLNHDAMYWYRQDPGQGLRLIYYSQIVNDFQKGDIAEGYSVSREKKESFPLTVTSAQKNPTAFYLCASNRDSNYGYTFGSGTRLTVV.

The chain couples TRBV27 to TRBJ2-2; a weak D match, TRBD1 (6 bases). CDR3 length: 15 residues. In germline, CDR1 is MNHEY, CDR2 SMNVEV (reference sequence). The germline V and J ends were trimmed by 2 bases and 0 bases, with 7 bases remaining between them. CDR3 DNA sequence: TGTGCCAGCAGTTTACCAGGGGCGAACACCGGGGAGCTGTTTTTT. This translates into CASSLPGANTGELFF.

V gene TRBV5-1 combines with J gene TRBJ2-1, with D perhaps matching TRBD2 (6 bases). The ends were cut back, 4 bases at V and 8 bases at J, with 13 bases in the middle. CDR1 and CDR2 from the germline V gene are SGHRS and YFSETQ. This CDR3 is built from 13 residues. The CDR3, as DNA: TGCGCCAGCAGCATTTACGGCGGGGATGAGCAGTTCTTC. It codes for CASSIYGGDEQFF.

This chain joins TRBV18 and TRBJ2-7; a possible D gene is TRBD2 (5 bases). Germline CDR1 reads KGHSH; CDR2 reads LQKENI. The germline V and J ends were trimmed by 3 bases and 6 bases, with 12 bases remaining between them. CDR3 length equals 13 residues. The CDR3 loop is CASSPPPGGEQYF. The CDR3 nucleotides are TGTGCCAGCTCACCCCCTCCTGGAGGCGAGCAGTACTTC.

The chain is built from TRBV29-1 and TRBJ2-5; 9 positions match TRBD2. V was clipped by 5 bases and J by 1 base; unmatched bases: 5. CDR3 size: 14 residues. CDR1 and CDR2 from the germline V gene are SQVTM and ANQGSEA. CDR3 DNA sequence: TGCAGCGTTAATCTAGCGGGGCTCCAAGAGACCCAGTACTTC. Its protein product is CSVNLAGLQETQYF.

The rearrangement uses TRBV6-1 and TRBJ2-2, with D maybe TRBD1 (6 bases). Deletions cut 4 bases from V and 1 base from J, with 10 bases between. Germline CDR1 is MNHNS and CDR2 is SASEGT. The CDR3 has 15 amino acids. This CDR3 is CASSGRGGNTGELFF. CDR3 coding DNA: TGTGCCAGCAGTGGCAGGGGTGGGAACACCGGGGAGCTGTTTTTT.

As for this clone: Mismatch with germline at one junction end may stem from a read error. The chain uses TRBV27 and TRBJ2-1; D is possibly TRBD2 (6 bases). Germline V gene data show CDR1 as MNHEY and CDR2 as SMNVEV (reference sequence). The CDR3 is made up of 11 amino acids. Written as DNA, the CDR3 is TGTGCCAGCAGTTCGACTAGAAGACTGGTCTTC. Translation: CASSSTRRLVF.

DNA of the CDR3: TGTGCCAGCAGCCCTGGGGGCGTCAGCTCCTACGAGCAGTACTTC. This codes for CASSPGGVSSYEQYF. The genes are TRBV9 and TRBJ2-7, with D tentatively TRBD1 (6 bases). Between the trimmed V and J ends, which lost 4 bases and 0 bases, there was a span of 14 bases. Germline V gives CDR1 SGDLS, CDR2 YYNGEE. This CDR3 comprises 15 residues. Variable domain in full (rest from reference TRBV9 and TRBJ2-7): DSGVTQTPKHLITATGQRVTLRCSPRSGDLSVYWYQQSLDQGLQFLIQYYNGEERAKGNILERFSAQQFPDLHSELNLSSLELGDSALYFCASSPGGVSSYEQYFGPGTRLTVT.